This TCR beta chain was documented in a study of cytomegalovirus exposure and HLA in healthy donors. Findings and limits, study-wide: The investigators catalogued 164 TCR beta chains as cytomegalovirus-associated.

This table comes from immunoSEQ multiplex PCR, and its TCRdb copy is limited to in-frame clones, with some not included. This table has under 70,000 clones, around 89% appearing once. This clone was seen just once. Its antigen remains unknown. The CDR3 extends over 14 amino acids. CDR1 is ENHRY and CDR2 is SYGVKD in the germline V gene. Trimming removed 0 bases from V and 4 bases from J, with 9 bases in between. This TCR was sampled from a woman aged 18-29 years in good health and CMV-seronegative. Sequencing was performed on PBMCs. The J gene is TRBJ1-1, the V gene TRBV10-3; D uncertain. This CDR3 is CAISESIGITEAFF. CDR3 DNA sequence: TGTGCCATCAGTGAGTCTATCGGGATCACTGAAGCTTTCTTT.